Listed below are T cell receptor beta chains from one sample, sequenced in a study of T cell changes during pregnancy in multiple sclerosis. Some clones are missing from TCRdb's copy, which holds only in-frame ones; the method was immunoSEQ multiplex PCR. This table has tens of thousands of clones, 90% appearing once. The sample consisted of CD8+ T cells from peripheral blood mononuclear cells, taken before pregnancy. These receptor sequences come from a female donor with multiple sclerosis, enrolled in a pregnancy study. Each CDR3 is given with its conserved first and last residue. The D gene is left open where the match is weak. Not every row has a clone size; where given, it reads once, few, many or a size class.

clone_size	v_call	j_call	d_call	cdr3_nt	cdr3_aa
.	TRBV11-3	TRBJ2-1	TRBD2	TGTGCCAGCAGCTTAGAGCGGGGGTCCTACAATGAGCAGTTCTTC	CASSLERGSYNEQFF
.	TRBV5-4	TRBJ1-1	TRBD1	TGTGCCAGCAGCCCCACGGGACAGTGGGACACTGAAGCTTTCTTT	CASSPTGQWDTEAFF
.	TRBV5-1	TRBJ2-7	.	TGCGCCAGCAGCTTGGGCGGGGCCCACGAGCAGTACTTC	CASSLGGAHEQYF
.	TRBV29-1	TRBJ2-1	TRBD1	TGCAGCGTTTCTGGGACAGGGGACTACAATGAGCAGTTCTTC	CSVSGTGDYNEQFF
.	TRBV25-1	TRBJ2-7	TRBD1	TGTGCCACGGGACAGGGTGGCGAGCAGTACTTC	CATGQGGEQYF
.	TRBV2	TRBJ2-7	.	TGTGCCAGCAGTGAAGGGCAGCGAGCCTACGAGCAGTACTTC	CASSEGQRAYEQYF
.	TRBV9	TRBJ1-3	TRBD1	TGTGCCAGCAGCGTAGAGAGGGACAGGGTATTCTCTGGAAACACCATATATTTT	CASSVERDRVFSGNTIYF
once	TRBV7-9	TRBJ1-1	.	TGTGCCAGCAGCTTAGCGGGCGACGTTGAGGCTTTCTTT	CASSLAGDVEAFF
.	TRBV16	TRBJ1-2	.	TGTGCCAGCAGCCAATCGAGGACAGTCTATGGTTCGAGCTATGGCTACACCTTC	CASSQSRTVYGSSYGYTF
.	TRBV4-3	TRBJ1-2	.	TGCGCCAGCAGCCCGTCTCGGCGGGGCTATGGCTACACCTTC	CASSPSRRGYGYTF
.	TRBV9	TRBJ1-1	.	TGTGCCAGCAGCGTAGTAGTCCCCGGGTTGAACACTGAAGCTTTCTTT	CASSVVVPGLNTEAFF
.	TRBV30	TRBJ2-5	TRBD2	TGTGCCTGGAGTGTAACGGCTAGCGGGGGAGAGACCCAGTACTTC	CAWSVTASGGETQYF
.	TRBV11-2	TRBJ2-7	.	TGTGCCAGCAGCCTGGGGCAGGGGTGGTACGAGCAGTACTTC	CASSLGQGWYEQYF
.	TRBV25-1	TRBJ1-3	.	TGTGCCAGCACCACTTGGGGAAACACCATATATTTT	CASTTWGNTIYF
.	TRBV9	TRBJ2-5	TRBD1	TGTGCCAGCAGCCCACAGGGGGGATTTGGAGAGACCCAGTACTTC	CASSPQGGFGETQYF
.	TRBV4-1	TRBJ1-1	.	TGCGCCAGCAGCCAAGGGCCTCTTAGCTCCATGAACACTGAAGCTTTCTTT	CASSQGPLSSMNTEAFF
.	TRBV5-1	TRBJ2-7	.	TGCGCCAGCAGCCAGACATCGTACGAGCAGTACTTC	CASSQTSYEQYF
once	TRBV9	TRBJ2-1	.	TGTGCCAGCAGCCCCAGACGGGACAATGAGCAGTTCTTC	CASSPRRDNEQFF
once	TRBV13	TRBJ1-2	TRBD1	TGTGCCAGCTTCGGACAGGTCCCCTATGGCTACACCTTC	CASFGQVPYGYTF
.	TRBV4-3	TRBJ2-2	.	TGCGCCAGCAGCCAATCCCTCCCAGGTTCGGGGTTTTTGTCCATCGGGGAGCTGTTTTTT	CASSQSLPGSGFLSIGELFF
.	TRBV6-1	TRBJ1-1	.	TGTGCCAGCAGTGAACAAGGAGCGAACACTGAAGCTTTCTTT	CASSEQGANTEAFF
.	TRBV5-6	TRBJ2-3	TRBD2	TGTGCCAGCAGCGGTTCTAGCGGGGTAGAATATTTT	CASSGSSGVEYF
.	TRBV29-1	TRBJ2-5	TRBD1	TGCAGCGTTACCGGGACAGGGCTACAAGAGACCCAGTACTTC	CSVTGTGLQETQYF
.	TRBV2	TRBJ2-1	.	TGTGCCAGCACCTATAGGGAGTCCTACAATGAGCAGTTCTTC	CASTYRESYNEQFF
.	TRBV7-2	TRBJ1-2	.	TGTGCCAGCAGCTTAGGGGGGGAACGTGGCTACACCTTC	CASSLGGERGYTF
.	TRBV9	TRBJ1-6	.	TGTGCCAGCAGCGTAGGGGACAACTCTTCACCCCTCCACTTT	CASSVGDNSSPLHF
few	TRBV30	TRBJ1-5	.	TGTGCCTGGAGCGCCGGTAGCAATCAGCCCCAGCATTTT	CAWSAGSNQPQHF
.	TRBV27	TRBJ2-7	TRBD1	TGTGCCAGCAGCTTGACAGGGGGCTATGTCTACGAGCAGTACTTC	CASSLTGGYVYEQYF
.	TRBV7-2	TRBJ1-1	.	TGTGCCAGCAGCCTTTGGGGCCCCAAGCATATGAACACTGAAGCTTTCTTT	CASSLWGPKHMNTEAFF
.	TRBV29-1	TRBJ2-7	.	TGCAGCGTTGCCCCGGGGGGCGCACGGAACGAGCAGTACTTC	CSVAPGGARNEQYF
few	TRBV7-8	TRBJ1-2	.	TGTGCCAGCAGCTCCGGGACTGCAGGGAGGGGCTACACCTTC	CASSSGTAGRGYTF
.	TRBV7-3	TRBJ1-1	.	TGTGCCAGCAGCTCGTCCCGGGGTGAAGCTTTCTTT	CASSSSRGEAFF
.	TRBV7-9	TRBJ1-1	TRBD1	TGTGCCAGCACCCTGACAGGGGCGATTGAAGCTTTCTTT	CASTLTGAIEAFF
.	TRBV6-5	TRBJ1-1	.	TGTGCCAGCACAGTTACTAAAATTCCGGGCACTGAAGCTTTCTTT	CASTVTKIPGTEAFF